This TCR beta chain was sequenced for a study of T cell changes during pregnancy in multiple sclerosis. Germline V gene lookup returns CDR1 SGHTA and CDR2 FQGNSA. V was clipped by 5 bases and J by 2 bases; unmatched bases: 7. CDR3 length: 15 residues. Some clones are missing from TCRdb's copy, which holds only in-frame ones; the method was immunoSEQ multiplex PCR. The data show some 38,000 clones, with roughly 89% seen just once and 0.65% to 0.85% held by the top ten. The sequence was collected from a female donor in good health, enrolled as a control in a pregnancy study. The rearrangement links TRBV7-2 to TRBJ2-3; 7 nucleotides line up with TRBD2. The sample was CD4+ T cells from peripheral blood mononuclear cells, taken in the second trimester of pregnancy. The CDR3 here is CASSPAGIYTDTQYF. The DNA of the CDR3 is TGTGCCAGCAGCCCAGCGGGGATCTACACAGATACGCAGTATTTT.